This section outlines one TCR beta chain sequence together with its context. The antigen is unknown. A much larger clone differs by one base, so this may be a read error. This sample was taken from a study of blood T cells in healthy people across ages. Study-wide context: T cells yielded about one barcoded beta molecule per two cells through template switching.

The authors ran a second PCR of about 7 to 12 cycles using a sample-barcoded 5' primer and a J-beta primer mix. TCRdb ran MiXCR on the 5' RACE reads and lists one entry per CDR3 protein. In the table there are 980,000 or so distinct CDR3 sequences, roughly 50% of which are singletons. Study results and limitations: Strong correlation was found linking TCR beta diversity to naive T cell percentage. Bulk PBMC profiling left naive and antigen-experienced comparisons inconclusive.

The total RNA that was extracted per sample amounted to at least 6 micrograms. The TCR comes from a man aged 25-40 years in good health. The sequencing sample was made of blood.

CDR3 in DNA: TGTGCCAGCAGCTTTGAGGCAGGGGGCAATCAGCCCCAGCATTTT. Amino acid sequence: CASSFEAGGNQPQHF. The genes are TRBV7-2 and TRBJ1-5, with D maybe TRBD1 (6 bases). V was trimmed by 3 bases and J by 2 bases, leaving 11 bases between them. Germline values: CDR1 SGHTA, CDR2 FQGNSA. There are 15 residues in the CDR3.